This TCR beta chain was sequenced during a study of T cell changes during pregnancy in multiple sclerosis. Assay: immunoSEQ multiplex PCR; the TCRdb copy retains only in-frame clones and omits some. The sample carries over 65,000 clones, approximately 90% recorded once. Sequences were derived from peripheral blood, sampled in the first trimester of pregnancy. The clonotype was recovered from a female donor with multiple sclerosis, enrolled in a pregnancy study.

The CDR3 bases are TGTGCCAGCAGTGAAAAGGGGATGAACACTGAAGCTTTCTTT. Encoded protein: CASSEKGMNTEAFF. This rearrangement joins TRBV6-1 to TRBJ1-1; D possibly corresponds to TRBD1 (5 bases). This CDR3 has 14 residues. The germline V gene has CDR1 MNHNS and CDR2 SASEGT. Trimming left V 2 bases short and J 0 bases short, with 7 bases between.